This TCR beta chain was identified during a study of beta chain features in type 1 diabetes (dated by TCRdb to between 2017 and 2018). About the full investigation: No differences in mean age, gender distribution, total cell number or subset yield were found between patients and healthy donors. Across all samples, some 110,000,000 sorted cells were examined, and cell number per subset correlated strongly with RNA yield. The study compared TCRB repertoires of sorted circulating CD4+ T cell subsets between recently diagnosed type 1 diabetes patients and matched healthy donors. Whereas all 28 donors provided naive and central memory subsets, regulatory and stem cell-like memory subsets were isolated from just 8 patients and about 8 healthy donors. Broader findings and caveats from the paper: PCR may preferentially amplify shorter templates, but because patient and control samples were amplified and corrected together, any resulting skew would affect both groups equally. Type 1 diabetes patients showed a moderate but significant shortening of TCRB CDR3 length in all four CD4+ subsets. Naive, central memory and regulatory TCRB repertoires appeared more similar among patients than among healthy donors. Patients with type 1 diabetes made fewer insertions and deleted more nucleotides at VDJ recombination sites, implying thymic rearrangement abnormalities. Because cDNA was sequenced instead of genomic DNA, activated cells with high expression could be over-represented, although the groups did not differ in activation or CD3 levels. Because small numbers of individuals were included in the HLA sub-analyses, any influence of HLA type on TCRB rearrangement was left unresolved.

The entire isolated RNA was reverse transcribed using the High Capacity cDNA Reverse Transcription Kit, and thus expressed TCRB transcripts were sequenced. Deep immunoSEQ sequencing was applied to naive, central memory and regulatory T cell samples, giving an average of about 3.4 million total reads per sample. Sorted cells were lysed in RLT buffer, and RNA was extracted using DNase-treated RNeasy Micro or Mini kits according to cell number. To prevent cross-contamination, every cell subset was processed on its own, while patient and healthy donor samples were processed together. TCRB sequences were amplified from cDNA with the immunoSEQ multiplex PCR, producing 87-bp fragments spanning the CDR3 region. The amplicons were sequenced using the Illumina HiSeq platform. The original pipeline was this. PCR bias was computationally corrected using synthetic template baselines, reads within Hamming distance 2 were collapsed, and singletons that could not be merged were discarded. Reads were aligned against IMGT so that V, D and J genes, CDR3 length and insertions or deletions at six rearrangement sites could be assigned. Within each subset, clonotype counts were normalized to sorted cell number, and only after that were true diversity and Gini coefficients computed with the tcR R package. Repertoire sharing was quantified using the overlap coefficient calculated on TCRB nucleotide sequences. Out-of-frame TCRB sequences from naive cells were analyzed to stand in for the pre-selection repertoire. This immuneACCESS table, as held by TCRdb, lists in-frame sequences with V and J called but not all clones. Of the missing ones, under half trace to an unresolved V gene in checked studies; the others have no known cause. The V and J calls and clone size were taken over from that table, and D and trimming were inferred from the DNA. The sample records roughly 240,000 clones, around 14% of which are singletons. The top ten hold around 0.025% of the sample.

Regarding this clone: Its cognate antigen has yet to be identified. No much larger clone is present one base from it, and per-base qualities are unavailable.

From each donor, a single peripheral blood sample of about 120 mL on average was drawn into heparinised tubes. Naive, central memory, regulatory and stem cell-like memory CD4+ T cells were sorted on a BD FACSAria II using a panel including CD45RO, CCR7, CD25, CD127, CD95 and CD27. A purity above 95% was achieved for all sorted populations. PBMCs were isolated right away by Lymphoprep density gradient centrifugation and were stained directly, without culture. To minimize batch effects, samples were stained and sorted in pairs, one healthy donor with one patient per experiment. The germline V gene yields MNHNS for CDR1 and SASEGT for CDR2. The CDR3 goes from the cysteine to the phenylalanine over 15 residues. Only CDR3 DNA remains: 45 bases, in frame from the first base. Germline trimming: 0 bases from V, 6 bases from J; junction bases outside gene matches: 4.

Rearrangement joined TRBV6-1 to TRBJ1-4, with 7 middle bases fitting TRBD1. The source is a woman in her 40s in good health. Sequences were obtained from naive CD4+ T cells from blood. The cell subset or site label for this specimen denotes: true naive CD4+ T cells. The bases read TGTGCCAGCAGTGAAGCCCAGGGGGGAGATGAAAAACTGTTTTTT. It is translated as CASSEAQGGDEKLFF.